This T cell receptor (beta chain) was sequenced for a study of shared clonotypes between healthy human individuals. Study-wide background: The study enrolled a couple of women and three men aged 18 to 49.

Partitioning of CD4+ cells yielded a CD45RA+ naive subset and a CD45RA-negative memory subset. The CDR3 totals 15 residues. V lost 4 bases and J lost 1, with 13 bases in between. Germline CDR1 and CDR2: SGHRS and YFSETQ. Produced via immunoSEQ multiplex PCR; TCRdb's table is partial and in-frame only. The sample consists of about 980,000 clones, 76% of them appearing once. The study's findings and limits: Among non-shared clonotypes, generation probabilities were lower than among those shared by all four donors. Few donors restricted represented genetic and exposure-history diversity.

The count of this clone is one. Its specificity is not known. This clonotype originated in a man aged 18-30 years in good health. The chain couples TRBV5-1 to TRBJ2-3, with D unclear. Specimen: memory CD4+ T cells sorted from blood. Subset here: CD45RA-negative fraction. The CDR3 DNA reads TGCGCCAGCAGCCTGGTTCCGCGAGGCACAGATACGCAGTATTTT. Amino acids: CASSLVPRGTDTQYF.